This T cell receptor beta chain was captured by sequencing in a study of graft-versus-host responses after intestinal transplantation. Study summary: All of the recipients had induction that used anti-thymocyte globulin, then tacrolimus and steroids for about 3 years.

Remarks on this clone: As yet, its antigen is unknown.

Profiling relied on immunoSEQ multiplex PCR, and the TCRdb table lists in-frame clones only, not all of them. This repertoire shows 100,000 to 110,000 clones, roughly 84% found once; its top ten account for around 0.86%. The sequence was collected from a human donor who was the organ donor for an intestinal transplant. The starting material was unstimulated CD4+ T cells sorted from spleen or lymph node cells, obtained before transplant.

In nucleotides, the CDR3 is TGTGCCAGCCAAATTGTTGGGGGGAGCTACACCTTC. Its protein is CASQIVGGSYTF. The V call is TRBV25-1, the J call TRBJ1-2; D perhaps matches TRBD1 (5 bases). Germline V gene lookup returns CDR1 MGHDK and CDR2 SYGVNS. The germline V and J ends were trimmed by 8 bases and 9 bases, with 16 bases remaining between them. The CDR3 runs to 12 residues.